This T cell receptor beta chain came from a study of blood T cell repertoires in COVID-19. Study-level information: Material from acute and convalescent COVID-19 was sourced from the United States, Italy and Spain. Nucleic acid was either cDNA or gDNA, and it came from T cells, B-cell-depleted T cells, or PBMCs.

Source study methods: Amplification of reference gene primers provided the estimated nucleated cell counts. Here immunoSEQ multiplex PCR was the method, and the copy in TCRdb shows in-frame clones only, minus some. V and J calls and clone size are copied from that table; D and trimming were computed from the DNA. The sample lists 90,000 to 110,000 clones; approximately 84% were seen once. This CDR3 contains 12 residues. V lost 7 bases and J 4 bases, leaving 10 bases between the germline ends. The sample consisted of peripheral blood. The chain links TRBV12-3 or TRBV12-4 to TRBJ1-2; D gene ambiguous. This clonotype was obtained from a woman aged 50 to 60 with acute or convalescent COVID-19. The CDR3 protein is CASTLVGYGYTF. Here the CDR3 DNA reads TGTGCCAGCACTCTAGTCGGCTATGGCTACACCTTC.